Shown below are 15 T cell receptor beta chains from a single sample sequenced in a study of blood T cell repertoires in COVID-19. Profiled with immunoSEQ multiplex PCR; TCRdb holds only in-frame clones, not every one. In the table there are fewer than 300,000 clones, roughly 85% of which are singletons. Sequenced sample: peripheral blood. Receptors were obtained from a woman aged 50 to 60 who had recovered from COVID-19.

The gene calls are TRBV5-1 and TRBJ1-1, with a tentative D call TRBD1 (6 bases). Germline loops: CDR1 SGHRS, CDR2 YFSETQ. V was pared by 0 bases and J by 5 bases, with 17 bases between. The CDR3 runs 16 residues. CDR3 in amino acids: CASSLALQGSGTEAFF. The CDR3 coding sequence is TGCGCCAGCAGCTTGGCCCTACAGGGATCGGGGACTGAAGCTTTCTTT.

The chain recombines TRBV5-5 with TRBJ2-3; TRBD2 matches at 9 bases. The CDR3 totals 17 residues. Germline lookup yields CDR1 SGHKS and CDR2 YYEKEE (reference sequence). Trimming took 4 bases from V and 3 from J; bases not matched to a gene: 12. The CDR3 nucleotides read TGTGCCAGCAGCCCGGCGGCAGGCGGGGGGGCGACAGATACGCAGTATTTT. It specifies CASSPAAGGGATDTQYF.

This rearrangement joins TRBV24-1 to TRBJ1-5; D unclear. The germline gives CDR1 KGHDR, CDR2 SFDVKD. The CDR3 spans 15 residues. Trimming removed 2 bases from V and 2 bases from J, with 9 bases in between. CDR3 nucleotide sequence: TGTGCCACCAGTGATTCGGGTGCAGGCAATCAGCCCCAGCATTTT. This gives the protein CATSDSGAGNQPQHF.

This clone was seen more than once but under ten times. The genes are TRBV28 and TRBJ1-4; 12 bases align to TRBD1. V lost 7 bases and J lost 8; bases outside the gene matches: 2. The CDR3 is 13 residues long. Germline CDR1 and CDR2: MDHEN and SYDVKM. CDR3: CASKGTGGEKLFF. The CDR3 region has the DNA TGTGCCAGCAAAGGGACAGGGGGCGAAAAACTGTTTTTT.

The sample holds one count of this clone. The chain combines TRBV18 with TRBJ2-5, with TRBD2 as a possible D gene (5 bases). The CDR3 runs to 18 residues. The V and J ends lost 0 bases and 2 bases respectively, with 19 bases between them. In germline, CDR1 is KGHSH, CDR2 LQKENI. The CDR3 region has the DNA TGTGCCAGCTCACCACCGGCGGGCGGGCGTCCCCCACAAGAGACCCAGTACTTC. Its protein is CASSPPAGGRPPQETQYF. Together with reference TRBV18 and TRBJ2-5, the CDR3 gives the full variable domain: NAGVMQNPRHLVRRRGQEARLRCSPMKGHSHVYWYRQLPEEGLKFMVYLQKENIIDESGMPKERFSAEFPKEGPSILRIQQVVRGDSAAYFCASSPPAGGRPPQETQYFGPGTRLLVL.

The gene calls are TRBV30 and TRBJ1-5, with D maybe TRBD1 (5 bases). In germline, CDR1 is GTSNPN, CDR2 SVGIG (reference sequence). Trimming took 2 bases from V and 3 from J, leaving 8 bases between them. This CDR3 spans 13 amino acids. This CDR3 reads CAWSLRDNQPQHF. CDR3 in DNA: TGTGCCTGGAGTCTCAGGGACAATCAGCCCCAGCATTTT.

The genes are TRBV20-1 and TRBJ2-1; weak D call: TRBD2 (6 bases). Germline CDR1 and CDR2: DFQATT and SNEGSKA (reference sequence). V was clipped by 3 bases and J by 10 bases, with 10 bases between them. This CDR3 spans 11 amino acids. CDR3 in amino acids: CSARRDWEQFF. The CDR3 bases are TGCAGTGCTAGGCGGGATTGGGAGCAGTTCTTC.

The rearrangement links TRBV7-9 to TRBJ2-7; maybe TRBD1 (6 bases). V was shortened by 8 bases and J by 1 base, with 12 bases between the two germline ends. This CDR3 region has 13 residues. Germline CDR1 reads SEHNR; CDR2 reads FQNEAQ (reference sequence). CDR3 amino acids: CASGTRISYEQYF. DNA of the CDR3: TGTGCCAGCGGGACACGGATTTCCTACGAGCAGTACTTC.

Turning to this clone: The same CDR3 can be traced to other DNA sequences in this sample. The chain links TRBV3-1 (or the pseudogene TRBV3-2) to TRBJ1-5, with unresolved D. The V gene lost 1 base and the J gene lost 7 bases, with 8 bases spanning the gap. This CDR3 contains 13 residues. The germline CDR1 and CDR2 sequences are LGHDT and YNNKEL (reference sequence). CDR3 amino acids: CASSQVGRQPQHF. The CDR3 bases are TGTGCCAGCAGCCAAGTTGGTCGGCAGCCCCAGCATTTT.

The chain has TRBV12-3 or TRBV12-4 and TRBJ2-1; the match to TRBD2 covers 10 bases. V dropped 9 bases and J dropped 5; count of bases not matched to a gene: 4. The CDR3 loop spans 13 amino acids. The CDR3 nucleotides read TGTGCCAGTAGCGGGGGGTGGCACAATGAGCAGTTCTTC. It translates to CASSGGWHNEQFF.

V usage is TRBV5-1 and J usage is TRBJ2-2, with D perhaps matching TRBD2 (5 bases). From germline, CDR1 is SGHRS and CDR2 YFSETQ. The CDR3 consists of 16 residues. V lost 0 bases and J 4 bases, leaving 13 bases between the germline ends. DNA for the CDR3: TGCGCCAGCAGCTTGGAAGTCGGTGGGAGCACCGGGGAGCTGTTTTTT. Its translation: CASSLEVGGSTGELFF.

V and J are TRBV6-2 or TRBV6-3 and TRBJ2-1; TRBD1 matches at 10 bases. The CDR3 extends over 15 amino acids. The germline CDR1 and CDR2 sequences are MNHEY and SVGEGT. J lost 0 bases, V lost 6 bases, and 2 bases had no gene match. CDR3 in amino acids: CASSRTGGSYNEQFF. CDR3 sequence (DNA): TGTGCCAGCAGCAGGACAGGGGGCTCCTACAATGAGCAGTTCTTC.

CDR3 bases: TGTGCCAGCAGTTTTTGGGCTACCCGTGGCAATGAGCAGTTCTTC. Translation gives CASSFWATRGNEQFF. V is TRBV27 and J is TRBJ2-1; D unclear. Germline V gives CDR1 MNHEY, CDR2 SMNVEV (reference sequence). V lost 3 bases and J lost 6, with 15 bases in between. This CDR3 region has 15 residues.

This rearrangement joins TRBV28 to TRBJ2-1, with 9 bases fitting TRBD2. V trimming: 6 bases; J trimming: 0 bases; junction bases outside the gene matches: 6. Per germline, CDR1 MDHEN and CDR2 SYDVKM. This CDR3 spans 16 amino acids. The DNA for the CDR3 is TGTGCCAGCAGCTCTAGCGGGACCTCCTCCTACAATGAGCAGTTCTTC. Translated, it gives CASSSSGTSSYNEQFF.

The J gene is TRBJ2-3, the V gene TRBV19; 7 bases map to TRBD1. Germline V gene lookup returns CDR1 LNHDA and CDR2 SQIVND (reference sequence). Trimming removed 6 bases from V and 7 bases from J; junction bases left unmatched: 4. CDR3 size: 12 residues. The CDR3 here is CASRKGANTQYF. CDR3 bases: TGTGCCAGTAGGAAGGGGGCCAATACGCAGTATTTT.